The 20 T cell receptor beta chains presented below share a single source sample, sequenced in a study of blood T cell repertoires in COVID-19. Only in-frame clones appear in the TCRdb table, and some are missing; sequencing was by immunoSEQ multiplex PCR. Found here are 360,000 or so clones, roughly nine tenths of them singletons; the top ten hold less than 2%. The sequenced sample consisted of PBMCs or T cells enriched from blood (not recorded which). These receptors all come from a woman in her 30s who had recovered from COVID-19.

The rearrangement joins TRBV18 to TRBJ1-1; 10 bases are a match to TRBD1. The CDR3 is 15 residues long. V lost 7 bases, J lost 3 bases, and 8 bases stayed unmatched. The germline V gene encodes CDR1 KGHSH and CDR2 LQKENI. The CDR3 region has the DNA TGTGCCAGCTTCCTGACAGGGGGCCAGGACACTGAAGCTTTCTTT. Its protein is CASFLTGGQDTEAFF.

The chain has TRBV7-2 and TRBJ2-7, with a possible D match to TRBD2 (5 bases). Germline values: CDR1 SGHTA, CDR2 FQGNSA. V was clipped by 3 bases and J by 2 bases, with 23 bases between them. The CDR3 totals 18 residues. CDR3 coding DNA: TGTGCCAGCAGCTTTCCCCCCGGAGGCATTATTGGTCCCTACGAGCAGTACTTC. Its translation: CASSFPPGGIIGPYEQYF.

The chain links TRBV3-1 (or the pseudogene TRBV3-2) to TRBJ2-1; TRBD2 aligns across 13 bases. This CDR3 is built from 15 residues. From germline, CDR1 is LGHDT and CDR2 YNNKEL (reference sequence). Trimming took 4 bases from V and 8 from J; bases not matched to a gene: 5. CDR3 loop: CASSPGTSGIDEQFF. CDR3 bases: TGTGCCAGCAGCCCCGGGACTAGCGGGATCGATGAGCAGTTCTTC.

The chain joins TRBV28 to TRBJ1-1, with 8 positions matching TRBD1. This CDR3 contains 16 residues. In germline, CDR1 is MDHEN, CDR2 SYDVKM. V shed 2 bases and J 1 base; nucleotides not matched to a gene: 6. Here the CDR3 reads CASSLRTGWANTEAFF. For the CDR3, the DNA is TGTGCCAGCAGTTTACGGACAGGGTGGGCGAACACTGAAGCTTTCTTT. Supplemented by reference TRBV28 and TRBJ1-1, the full variable domain reads DVKVTQSSRYLVKRTGEKVFLECVQDMDHENMFWYRQDPGLGLRLIYFSYDVKMKEKGDIPEGYSVSREKKERFSLILESASTNQTSMYLCASSLRTGWANTEAFFGQGTRLTVV.

This chain joins TRBV6-5 and TRBJ1-2; 7 bases agree with TRBD1. CDR1 and CDR2 (germline): MNHEY, SVGAGI. V gave up 6 bases and J gave up 2 bases; unmatched junction bases: 3. This CDR3 comprises 13 residues. CDR3 nucleotide sequence: TGTGCCAGCAGCCCGGACAGGAACTATGGCTACACCTTC. Its translation: CASSPDRNYGYTF.

J is TRBJ2-3 and V is TRBV11-2; the match to TRBD2 covers 8 bases. The junction had 3 bases not matched to a gene; V was cut back by 2 bases and J by 2 bases. Germline V lookup: CDR1 SGHAT, CDR2 FQNNGV. This CDR3 has 15 residues. CDR3 loop: CASSLSAGVTDTQYF. The CDR3 DNA reads TGTGCCAGCAGCTTATCAGCGGGGGTCACAGATACGCAGTATTTT.

The CDR3 here is CASSYTINQPQHF. CDR3 in DNA: TGTGCCAGCAGCTACACGATTAATCAGCCCCAGCATTTT. The chain recombines TRBV7-2 with TRBJ1-5; the D is unclear. The V and J ends lost 4 bases and 4 bases respectively, with 8 bases between them. The CDR3 loop spans 13 amino acids. Germline V lookup: CDR1 SGHTA, CDR2 FQGNSA.

V is TRBV10-1 and J is TRBJ1-2; D may be TRBD1 (6 bases). Germline lookup yields CDR1 WNHNN and CDR2 SYGVQD (reference sequence). CDR3 length: 13 residues. Between the trimmed V and J ends, which lost 4 bases and 5 bases, there was a span of 11 bases. The CDR3 loop is CASSASQGYGYTF. The DNA of the CDR3 is TGCGCCAGCAGTGCATCACAGGGTTATGGCTACACCTTC.

The CDR3 DNA is TGCGCCAGCAGCCAGACTCGGGGAGGTAATTCACCCCTCCACTTT. Translating gives CASSQTRGGNSPLHF. V is TRBV4-3 and J is TRBJ1-6; no clear D. Germline CDR1 LGHNA, CDR2 YSLEER. V lost 3 bases to trimming and J lost 6 bases, with 12 bases between them. This CDR3 spans 15 amino acids.

The gene calls are TRBV5-4 and TRBJ2-3; TRBD2 is a possible D gene (7 bases). The germline V gene has CDR1 SGHNT and CDR2 YYREEE (reference sequence). V lost 4 bases to trimming and J lost 2 bases, with 14 bases between them. CDR3 length: 15 residues. The CDR3 bases are TGTGCCAGCAGCGGGGGGGGGCGGAACACAGATACGCAGTATTTT. Its translation is CASSGGGRNTDTQYF.

The chain employs TRBV27 and TRBJ2-2, with D tentatively TRBD2 (6 bases). Between the trimmed V and J ends, which lost 8 bases and 4 bases, there was a span of 14 bases. Germline V gene sequence: CDR1 MNHEY, CDR2 SMNVEV (reference sequence). CDR3 length equals 14 residues. The CDR3 loop reads CASGHGTVTGELFF. Written as DNA, the CDR3 is TGTGCCAGCGGACACGGGACTGTCACCGGGGAGCTGTTTTTT.

The genes are TRBV4-1 and TRBJ1-1, with 9 nucleotides matching TRBD1. The CDR3 covers 16 residues. Germline values: CDR1 MGHRA, CDR2 YSYEKL. J gave up 1 base and V 1 base, and 4 bases lay outside the gene matches. The CDR3 DNA sequence: TGCGCCAGCAGCCAAGCAACGGGACAGGGGAACACTGAAGCTTTCTTT. Translating it yields CASSQATGQGNTEAFF.

The chain combines TRBV4-1 with TRBJ2-3; maybe TRBD2 (6 bases). The CDR3 spans 16 residues. Germline CDR1 reads MGHRA; CDR2 reads YSYEKL. With 5 bases removed from V and 4 bases from J, the gap between germline ends came to 19 bases. CDR3 nucleotide sequence: TGCGCCAGCAGCTCCATGGCGCGGGAATGGGCAGATACGCAGTATTTT. Translated: CASSSMAREWADTQYF.

This chain joins TRBV9 and TRBJ1-1; D is perhaps TRBD1 (5 bases). V was clipped by 0 bases and J by 6 bases, with 12 bases between them. The CDR3 runs 14 residues. The germline V gene has CDR1 SGDLS and CDR2 YYNGEE. The CDR3 sequence: CASSVDAGDAEAFF. As DNA, the CDR3 is TGTGCCAGCAGCGTAGATGCGGGGGACGCTGAAGCTTTCTTT.

Notes on this clone: The sample carries other DNA sequences with the same CDR3. The chain joins TRBV5-1 to TRBJ2-7; D may be TRBD1 (5 bases). Per germline, CDR1 SGHRS and CDR2 YFSETQ. The CDR3 extends over 13 amino acids. V lost 0 bases to trimming and J lost 2 bases, with 6 bases between them. The CDR3 here is CASSLAGTYEQYF. In DNA, the CDR3 is TGCGCCAGCAGCTTGGCAGGGACCTACGAGCAGTACTTC.

This chain connects TRBV3-1 (or the pseudogene TRBV3-2) to TRBJ1-2; a possible D gene is TRBD1 (6 bases). CDR1 is LGHDT, CDR2 YNNKEL, per germline (reference sequence). Trimming took off 4 bases at V and 7 bases at J, with 10 bases between the two ends. CDR3 size: 12 residues. The CDR3 DNA follows: TGTGCCAGCAGCCGAGACAGGCTTGGCTACACCTTC. As protein: CASSRDRLGYTF.

The chain is built from TRBV4-3 and TRBJ1-6; TRBD1 might be the D (6 bases). The CDR3 length is 15 residues. V was shortened by 0 bases and J by 8 bases, with 11 bases between the two germline ends. CDR1 is LGHNA, CDR2 YSLEER, per germline. CDR3 DNA sequence: TGCGCCAGCAGCCAAGAGAGAGGGGGACATTCACCCCTCCACTTT. Protein: CASSQERGGHSPLHF.

The rearrangement joins TRBV6-5 to TRBJ2-7; D perhaps matches TRBD1 (5 bases). Deletions cut 7 bases from V and 0 bases from J, with 16 bases between. The germline gives CDR1 MNHEY, CDR2 SVGAGI. This CDR3 has 15 residues. CDR3 nucleotide sequence: TGTGCCAGCAAAGAAGGGGTTGGGCGCTCCTACGAGCAGTACTTC. It encodes CASKEGVGRSYEQYF.

The V and J genes are TRBV9 and TRBJ2-5; 8 nucleotides match TRBD2. With V trimmed by 3 bases and J by 2 bases, 12 bases remained unmatched. CDR3 length: 17 amino acids. The germline V gene has CDR1 SGDLS and CDR2 YYNGEE. The CDR3 nucleotides are TGTGCCAGCAGCGCGCAACTGGGGGGACTAGAACAAGAGACCCAGTACTTC. It encodes CASSAQLGGLEQETQYF. Using reference TRBV9 and TRBJ2-5 for the parts outside the CDR3, the full variable domain is DSGVTQTPKHLITATGQRVTLRCSPRSGDLSVYWYQQSLDQGLQFLIQYYNGEERAKGNILERFSAQQFPDLHSELNLSSLELGDSALYFCASSAQLGGLEQETQYFGPGTRLLVL.

The chain uses TRBV3-1 (or the pseudogene TRBV3-2) and TRBJ2-7; TRBD1 matches at 8 bases. The CDR3 sequence is 13 residues long. J lost 2 bases, V lost 11 bases, and 8 bases had no gene match. The germline CDR1 and CDR2 sequences are LGHDT and YNNKEL (reference sequence). DNA of the CDR3: TGTGCCGCAGGAAAGACAGGGGCCTACGAGCAGTACTTC. Its translation is CAAGKTGAYEQYF.